The clone carrying this TCR beta chain was counted ten times or more. These data are taken from a study of T cells in Graves' hyperthyroidism and ophthalmopathy. TCR beta CDR3 regions were amplified from RNA transcripts. HTBI primers were the set used in a first-round RT-PCR of the TCR CDR3. From the multiplex PCR reads, TCRdb called clonotypes with MiXCR, one entry per CDR3 protein. Of more than 500,000 distinct CDR3 sequences listed, 46% are singletons. Trimming took off 0 bases at V and 5 bases at J, with 13 bases between the two ends. The CDR3 is 15 amino acids. Germline lookup yields CDR1 MGHRA and CDR2 YSYEKL.

The V gene is TRBV4-1, the J gene TRBJ2-5; no clear D gene. Sequencing used peripheral blood or thyroid tissue (not recorded which). This receptor was obtained from an adult woman with Graves' disease, either hyperthyroidism or ophthalmopathy (not recorded which). Here the CDR3 reads CASSQEGMTRETQYF. In DNA form, the CDR3 reads TGCGCCAGCAGCCAAGAGGGGATGACCAGGGAGACCCAGTACTTC.